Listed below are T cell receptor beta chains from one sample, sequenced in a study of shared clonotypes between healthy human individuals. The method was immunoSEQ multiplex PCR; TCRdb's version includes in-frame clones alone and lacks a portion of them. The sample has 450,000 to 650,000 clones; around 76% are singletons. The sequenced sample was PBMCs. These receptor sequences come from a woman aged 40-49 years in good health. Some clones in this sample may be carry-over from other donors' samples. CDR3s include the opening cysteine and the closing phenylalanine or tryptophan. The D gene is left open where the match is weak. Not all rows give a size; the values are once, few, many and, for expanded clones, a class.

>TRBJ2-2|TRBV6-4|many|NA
TGTGCCAGCAGTGACAGGGTGGAGACCGGGGAGCTGTTTTTT
CASSDRVETGELFF
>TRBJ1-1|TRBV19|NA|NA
TGTGCCAGTAGTATACCACAGGGAATTAACACTGAAGCTTTCTTT
CASSIPQGINTEAFF
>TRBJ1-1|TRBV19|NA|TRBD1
TGTGCCAGTACCATTCAGGGGGCGAACACTGAAGCTTTCTTT
CASTIQGANTEAFF
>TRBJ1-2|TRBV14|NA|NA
TGTGCCAGCAGCCAAGTTACAGCCGAATCCTATGGCTACACCTTC
CASSQVTAESYGYTF
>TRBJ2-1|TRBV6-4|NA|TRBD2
TGTGCCAGCAGTCAGACTAGCGAAACTGAGCAGTTCTTC
CASSQTSETEQFF
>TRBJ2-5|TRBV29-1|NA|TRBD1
TGCAGCGCTCAACAGGGGGCGAACCAAGAGACCCAGTACTTC
CSAQQGANQETQYF
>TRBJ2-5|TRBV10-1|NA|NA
TGCGCCAGCAGTGATTGGGCTGGGGAGACCCAGTACTTC
CASSDWAGETQYF
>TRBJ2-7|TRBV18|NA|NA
TGTGCCAGCTCACCCGGCATCTACGAGCAGTACTTC
CASSPGIYEQYF
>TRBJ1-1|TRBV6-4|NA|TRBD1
TGTGCCAGCAGTGGCCCCGGGACAGTCGCTGAAGCTTTCTTT
CASSGPGTVAEAFF
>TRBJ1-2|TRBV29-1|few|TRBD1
TGCAGCGTTTCACCCGGGACAGGGGGCTATGGCTACACCTTC
CSVSPGTGGYGYTF
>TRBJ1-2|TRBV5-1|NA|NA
TGCGCCAGCGGATGGGAGGGATCGAGCTATGGCTACACCTTC
CASGWEGSSYGYTF
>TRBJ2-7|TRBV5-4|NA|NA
TGTGCCAGCAGCTTGGGGCCAGGGGCGAACCTCGAGGGCTACGAGCAGTACTTC
CASSLGPGANLEGYEQYF
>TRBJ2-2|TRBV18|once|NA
TGTGCCAGCTCACCACCGGTGGGGATGGACACCGGGGAGCTGTTTTTT
CASSPPVGMDTGELFF
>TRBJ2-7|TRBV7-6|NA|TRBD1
TGTGCCAGCAGCTTAGCGCTCGGACAGGGAGGCTACGAGCAGTACTTC
CASSLALGQGGYEQYF
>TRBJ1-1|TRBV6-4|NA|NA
TGTGCCAGCAGTAGGACGGGAAACACTGAAGCTTTCTTT
CASSRTGNTEAFF
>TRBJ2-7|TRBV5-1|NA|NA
TGCGCCAGCAGCGCCCAGGGGGGACAGATTTCAAGGGTCTACGAGCAGTACTTC
CASSAQGGQISRVYEQYF
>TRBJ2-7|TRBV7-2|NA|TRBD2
TGTGCCAGCAGAGCTAGCGGGAGGGCCCATTACGAGCAGTACTTC
CASRASGRAHYEQYF
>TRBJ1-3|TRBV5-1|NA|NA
TGCGCCAGCAGCTTGGCCGGGGCAGTGTCCTCTGGAAACACCATATATTTT
CASSLAGAVSSGNTIYF
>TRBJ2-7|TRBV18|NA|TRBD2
TGTGCCAGCTCACCTCCTGGGACTAGAAAGGGCGAGCAGTACTTC
CASSPPGTRKGEQYF
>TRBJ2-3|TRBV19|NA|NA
TGTGCCAGTAGTATTATGGGGAACACAGATACGCAGTATTTT
CASSIMGNTDTQYF
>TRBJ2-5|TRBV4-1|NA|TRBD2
TGCGCCAGCAGCCGACTAGCGGCATTCCAAGAGACCCAGTACTTC
CASSRLAAFQETQYF
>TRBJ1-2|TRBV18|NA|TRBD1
TGTGCCAGCTCACCACCGAGGACAGGGATGGGAGGCTACACCTTC
CASSPPRTGMGGYTF
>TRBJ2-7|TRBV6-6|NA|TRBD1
TGTGCCAGCAGTACGGACAGGGCCGAGCAGTACTTC
CASSTDRAEQYF
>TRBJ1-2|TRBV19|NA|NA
TGTGCCAGTAGTATTGACCGCTATGGCTACACCTTC
CASSIDRYGYTF
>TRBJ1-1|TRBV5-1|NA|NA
TGCGCCAGCAGCTTGGGCACCCACACTGAAGCTTTCTTT
CASSLGTHTEAFF
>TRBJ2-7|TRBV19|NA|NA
TGTGCCAGTAGTTGGGACCACACTTCCTACGAGCAGTACTTC
CASSWDHTSYEQYF
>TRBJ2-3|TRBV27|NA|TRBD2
TGTGCCAGCACTTGGGGAGGGGGCACAGATACGCAGTATTTT
CASTWGGGTDTQYF
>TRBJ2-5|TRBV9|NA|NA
TGTGCCAGCGGGGTCGGGGGTCTGGAGACCCAGTACTTC
CASGVGGLETQYF
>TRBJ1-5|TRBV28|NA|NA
TGTGCCAGCAGTGCCACACGGAATCAGCCCCAGCATTTT
CASSATRNQPQHF
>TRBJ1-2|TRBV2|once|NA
TGTGCCAGCAGCAATTCCGGGACAATCAACTATGGCTACACCTTC
CASSNSGTINYGYTF
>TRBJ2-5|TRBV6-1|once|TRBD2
TGTGCCAGCAGTGAAGTCGTAGCGGGAGGGCCCAGCTTGGAGACCCAGTACTTC
CASSEVVAGGPSLETQYF
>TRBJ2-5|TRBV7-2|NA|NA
TGTGCCAGCAGCCACCCCGCTACCGGGAGTGGAGAGACCCAGTACTTC
CASSHPATGSGETQYF
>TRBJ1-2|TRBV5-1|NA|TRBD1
TGCGCCAGCAGCTTGGGACAGGGTGGTGGCTACACCTTC
CASSLGQGGGYTF
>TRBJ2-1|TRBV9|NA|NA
TGTGCCAGCAGCACATATGAGGGACGGACGGAGCAGTTCTTC
CASSTYEGRTEQFF
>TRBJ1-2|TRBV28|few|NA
TGTGCCATTGACCGGGGATATGGCTACACCTTC
CAIDRGYGYTF
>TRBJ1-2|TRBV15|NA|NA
TGTGCCACCAGCAACAGGAACTATGGCTACACCTTC
CATSNRNYGYTF
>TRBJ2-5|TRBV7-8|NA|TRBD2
TGTGCCAGCAGCTTAGGTAGCGGGAGAGAAGAGACCCAGTACTTC
CASSLGSGREETQYF
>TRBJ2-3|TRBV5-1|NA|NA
TGCGCCAGCAACATCCCTAGCACAGATACGCAGTATTTT
CASNIPSTDTQYF
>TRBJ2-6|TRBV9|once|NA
TGTGCCAGCAGCGCCAGCGCAGTGGGCTCTGGGGCCAACGTCCTGACTTTC
CASSASAVGSGANVLTF
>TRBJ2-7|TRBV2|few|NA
TGTGCCAGCAGTGAGTTGGCGTTCCAGTACTTC
CASSELAFQYF
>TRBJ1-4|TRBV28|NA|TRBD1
TGTGCCAGCTGGACAGGGGGCGTCACTAATGAAAAACTGTTTTTT
CASWTGGVTNEKLFF
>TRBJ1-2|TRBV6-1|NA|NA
TGTGCCAGCATTTACGGCTACACCTTC
CASIYGYTF
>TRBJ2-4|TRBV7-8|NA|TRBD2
TGTGCCAGCAGTCAACCGGGACTAGCGGGTTCATGGGAGATAGCCAAAAACATTCAGTACTTC
CASSQPGLAGSWEIAKNIQYF
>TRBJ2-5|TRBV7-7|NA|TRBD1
TGTGCTAGCAGCTTCGGGGACAGGTACCAAGAGACCCAGTACTTC
CASSFGDRYQETQYF
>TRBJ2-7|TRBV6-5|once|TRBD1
TGTGCCAGCAGTTACTCGATGGGACAGGGTAGGGAGCAGTACTTC
CASSYSMGQGREQYF
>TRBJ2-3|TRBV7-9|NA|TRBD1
TGTGCCAGCAGCCCACAGGGGGCTCGGGATACGCAGTATTTT
CASSPQGARDTQYF
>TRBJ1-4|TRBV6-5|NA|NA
TGTGCCAGCAGTTACGGGGAACAGAGAAAACTGTTTTTT
CASSYGEQRKLFF
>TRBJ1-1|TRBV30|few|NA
TGTGCCTGGAGTCTCTATAATGAAGCTTTCTTT
CAWSLYNEAFF
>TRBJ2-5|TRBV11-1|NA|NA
TGTGCCAGCAGCCTAGAAGAGGCCCAGTACTTC
CASSLEEAQYF
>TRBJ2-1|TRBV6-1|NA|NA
TGTGCCAGCAGTGAAGGCCCGTACAATGAGCAGTTCTTC
CASSEGPYNEQFF
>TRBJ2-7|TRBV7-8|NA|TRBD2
TGTGCCAGCAGAGGGACTAGCAGACTCTACGAGCAGTACTTC
CASRGTSRLYEQYF
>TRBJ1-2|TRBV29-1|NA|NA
TGCAGCGTTGAAGAGGGGCGGGACGTTGCTAACTATGGCTACACCTTC
CSVEEGRDVANYGYTF
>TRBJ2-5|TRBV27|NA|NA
TGTGCCAGCAGTTTAAGGGGGGCGAGGGAGACCCAGTACTTC
CASSLRGARETQYF
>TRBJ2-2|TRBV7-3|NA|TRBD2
TGTGCCAGCAGCTTAACTGGGACTAGCGGGAACGCCGGGGAGCTGTTTTTT
CASSLTGTSGNAGELFF
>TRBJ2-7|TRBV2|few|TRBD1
TGTGCCAGCAGAGAACAGGGGGGCCCCTACGAGCAGTACTTC
CASREQGGPYEQYF
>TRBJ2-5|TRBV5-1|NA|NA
TGCGCCAGCAGCTTGTGCCAGTTGTACCAAGAGACCCAGTACTTC
CASSLCQLYQETQYF
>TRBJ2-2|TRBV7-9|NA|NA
TGTGCCAGCAGCCCCCATCCGAACACCGGGGAGCTGTTTTTT
CASSPHPNTGELFF
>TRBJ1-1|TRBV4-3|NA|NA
TGCGCCAGCAGCCAAGATATGGGGGCAAACACTGAAGCTTTCTTT
CASSQDMGANTEAFF
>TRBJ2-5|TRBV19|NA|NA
TGTGCCAGTAGTATAGGTGGGCAACCTGAAGAGACCCAGTACTTC
CASSIGGQPEETQYF